The clone carrying this T cell receptor (beta chain) appeared many times. Its antigen is not identified. The missing CDR3 end, 3 residues past where the read stops, is filled in from the germline J gene. The table came from immunoSEQ multiplex PCR; TCRdb's copy has only in-frame clones and leaves some out. The sample was found to contain around 40,000 clones, and every one recurs. Heparinized whole blood, 5 to 8 ml, came from each donor. This entry comes from a study of T cell clonality in common variable immunodeficiency. Study-level findings and limits: CVID subjects showed higher TCRbeta clonality than healthy controls.

Germline values: CDR1 LNHDA, CDR2 SQIVND (reference sequence). This CDR3 region has 17 residues. Germline trimming cut 5 bases from V and 6 bases from J; bases unmatched to any gene: 10. The sample was peripheral blood mononuclear cells. This chain connects TRBV19 to TRBJ2-1; 13 bases are a match to TRBD2. This TCR derives from a person aged 18 to 75 in good health. CDR3: CASSPGLAGVYGNEQFF. The covered CDR3 bases are TGTGCCAGTAGTCCCGGACTAGCGGGGGTCTATGGCAATGAG.